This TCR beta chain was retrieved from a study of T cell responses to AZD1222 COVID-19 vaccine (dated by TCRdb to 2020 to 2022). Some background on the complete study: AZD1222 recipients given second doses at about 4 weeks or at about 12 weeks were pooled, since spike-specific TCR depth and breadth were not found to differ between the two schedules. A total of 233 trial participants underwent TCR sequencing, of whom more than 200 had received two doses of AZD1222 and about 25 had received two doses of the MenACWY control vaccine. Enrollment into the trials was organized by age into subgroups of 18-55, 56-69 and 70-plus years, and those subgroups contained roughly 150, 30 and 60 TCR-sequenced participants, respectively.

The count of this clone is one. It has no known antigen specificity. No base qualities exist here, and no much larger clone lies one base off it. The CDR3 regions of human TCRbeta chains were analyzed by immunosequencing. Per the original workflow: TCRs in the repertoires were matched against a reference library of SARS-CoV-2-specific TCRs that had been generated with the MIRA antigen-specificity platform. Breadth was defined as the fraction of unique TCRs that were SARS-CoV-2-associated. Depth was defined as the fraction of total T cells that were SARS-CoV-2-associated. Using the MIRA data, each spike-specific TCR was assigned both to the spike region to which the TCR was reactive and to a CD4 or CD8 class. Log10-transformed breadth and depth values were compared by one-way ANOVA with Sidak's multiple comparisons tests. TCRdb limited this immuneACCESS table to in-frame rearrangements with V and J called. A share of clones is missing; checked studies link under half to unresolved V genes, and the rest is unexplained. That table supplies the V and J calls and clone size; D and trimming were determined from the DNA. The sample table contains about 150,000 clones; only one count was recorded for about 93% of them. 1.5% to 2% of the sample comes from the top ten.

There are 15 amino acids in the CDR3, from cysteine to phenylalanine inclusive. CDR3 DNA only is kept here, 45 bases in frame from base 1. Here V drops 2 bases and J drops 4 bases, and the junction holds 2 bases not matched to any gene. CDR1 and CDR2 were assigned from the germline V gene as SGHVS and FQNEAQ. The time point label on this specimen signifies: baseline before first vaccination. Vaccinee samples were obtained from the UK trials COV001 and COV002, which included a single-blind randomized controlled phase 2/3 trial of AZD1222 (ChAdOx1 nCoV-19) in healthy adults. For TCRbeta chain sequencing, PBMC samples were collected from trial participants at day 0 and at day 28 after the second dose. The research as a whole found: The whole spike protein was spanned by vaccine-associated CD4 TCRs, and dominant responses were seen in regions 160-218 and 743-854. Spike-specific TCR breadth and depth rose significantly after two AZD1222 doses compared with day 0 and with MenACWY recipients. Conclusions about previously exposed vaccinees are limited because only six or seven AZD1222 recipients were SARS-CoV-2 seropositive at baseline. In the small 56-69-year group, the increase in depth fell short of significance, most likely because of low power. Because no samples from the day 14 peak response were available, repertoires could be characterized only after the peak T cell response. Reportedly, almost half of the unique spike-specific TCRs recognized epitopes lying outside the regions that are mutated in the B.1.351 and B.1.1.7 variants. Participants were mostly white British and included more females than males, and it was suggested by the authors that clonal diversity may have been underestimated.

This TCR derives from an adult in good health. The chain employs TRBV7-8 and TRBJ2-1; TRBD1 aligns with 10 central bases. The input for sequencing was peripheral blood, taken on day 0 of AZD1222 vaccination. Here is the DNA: TGTGCCAGCAGCTTAAGGACAGGGGGGTACAATGAGCAGTTCTTC. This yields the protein CASSLRTGGYNEQFF. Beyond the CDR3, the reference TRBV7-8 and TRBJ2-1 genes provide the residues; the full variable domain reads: GAGVSQSPRYKVAKRGQDVALRCDPISGHVSLFWYQQALGQGPEFLTYFQNEAQLDKSGLPSDRFFAERPEGSVSTLKIQRTQQEDSAVYLCASSLRTGGYNEQFFGPGTRLTVL.